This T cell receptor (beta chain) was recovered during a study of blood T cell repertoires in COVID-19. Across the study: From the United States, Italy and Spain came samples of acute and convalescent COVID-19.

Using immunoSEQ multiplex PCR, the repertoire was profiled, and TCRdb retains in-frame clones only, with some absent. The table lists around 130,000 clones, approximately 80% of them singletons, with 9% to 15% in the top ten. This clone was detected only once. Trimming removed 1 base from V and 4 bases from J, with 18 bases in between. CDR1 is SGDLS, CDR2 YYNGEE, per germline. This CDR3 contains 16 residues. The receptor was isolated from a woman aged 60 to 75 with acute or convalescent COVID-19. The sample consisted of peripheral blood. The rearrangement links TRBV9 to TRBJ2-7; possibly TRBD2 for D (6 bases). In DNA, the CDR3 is TGTGCCAGCAGCGTACGAGAGGAGGGGCCCCCGTACGAGCAGTACTTC. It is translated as CASSVREEGPPYEQYF.